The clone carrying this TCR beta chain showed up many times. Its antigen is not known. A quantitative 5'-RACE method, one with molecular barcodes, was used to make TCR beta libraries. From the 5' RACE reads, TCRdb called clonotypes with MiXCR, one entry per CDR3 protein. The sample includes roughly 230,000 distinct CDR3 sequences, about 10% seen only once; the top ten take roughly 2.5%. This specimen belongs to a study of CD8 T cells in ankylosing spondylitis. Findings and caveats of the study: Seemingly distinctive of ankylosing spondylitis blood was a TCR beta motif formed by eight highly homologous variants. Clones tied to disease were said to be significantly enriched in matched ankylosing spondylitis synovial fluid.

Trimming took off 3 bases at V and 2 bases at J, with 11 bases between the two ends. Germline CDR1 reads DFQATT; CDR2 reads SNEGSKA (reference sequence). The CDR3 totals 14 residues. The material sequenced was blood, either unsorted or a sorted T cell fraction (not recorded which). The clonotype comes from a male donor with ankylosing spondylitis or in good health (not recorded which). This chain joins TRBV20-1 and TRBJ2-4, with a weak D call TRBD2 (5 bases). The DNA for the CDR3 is TGCAGTGCTAGGACGGGGATGACCAAAAACATTCAGTACTTC. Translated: CSARTGMTKNIQYF.